A selection of T cell receptor beta chains follows, all from one sample in a study of blood T cell repertoires in COVID-19. Assay: immunoSEQ multiplex PCR; the TCRdb copy retains only in-frame clones and omits some. The sample records some 290,000 clones, less than 90% being singletons. Sequencing used peripheral blood. The receptor source for this set is a woman in her twenties or thirties with COVID-19, enrolled during active disease. The CDR3 runs from the conserved cysteine through the conserved F or W. Each record gives: J gene, clone size, V gene, D gene, CDR3 DNA, CDR3 protein. A D gene is named only where the DNA matches it firmly. The size entry is marked missing in some rows and otherwise reads once, few, many or a size class.

j_gene: TRBJ2-7; abundance: .; v_gene: TRBV5-1; d_gene: .; CDR3nt: TGCGCCAGCAGCTTGGCCACGAGCCTCCCTACCTACGAGCAGTACTTC; CDR3aa: CASSLATSLPTYEQYF
j_gene: TRBJ1-1; abundance: .; v_gene: TRBV7-9; d_gene: .; CDR3nt: TGTGCCAACATCCCTTATCCCAGGGCTGAAGCTTTCTTT; CDR3aa: CANIPYPRAEAFF
j_gene: TRBJ2-1; abundance: .; v_gene: TRBV27; d_gene: TRBD2; CDR3nt: TGTGCCAGCAACAAACTAGCGGGGGACTACAATGAGCAGTTCTTC; CDR3aa: CASNKLAGDYNEQFF
j_gene: TRBJ2-7; abundance: .; v_gene: TRBV7-2; d_gene: TRBD1; CDR3nt: TGTGCCAGCAGCTTAGCTCAGGGGGTCTACGAGCAGTACTTC; CDR3aa: CASSLAQGVYEQYF
j_gene: TRBJ2-1; abundance: .; v_gene: TRBV7-9; d_gene: .; CDR3nt: TGTGCCAGCAGCTCCTTAGATGAGCAGTTCTTC; CDR3aa: CASSSLDEQFF
j_gene: TRBJ1-5; abundance: .; v_gene: TRBV18; d_gene: TRBD1; CDR3nt: TGTGCCAGCTCACCGACAGGGTTTAATCAGCCCCAGCATTTT; CDR3aa: CASSPTGFNQPQHF
j_gene: TRBJ2-7; abundance: .; v_gene: TRBV7-9; d_gene: TRBD1; CDR3nt: TGTGCCAGCAGCTCCCACAGGGGGTGGGGAACCTACGAGCAGTACTTC; CDR3aa: CASSSHRGWGTYEQYF
j_gene: TRBJ2-3; abundance: .; v_gene: TRBV2; d_gene: TRBD1; CDR3nt: TGTGCCAGCAGTGAAACAGGGGTAGATACGCAGTATTTT; CDR3aa: CASSETGVDTQYF
j_gene: TRBJ1-2; abundance: .; v_gene: TRBV2; d_gene: .; CDR3nt: TGTGCCAGCAGTGAAGTAATCCCCCCGGTTAACTATGGCTACACCTTC; CDR3aa: CASSEVIPPVNYGYTF
j_gene: TRBJ1-1; abundance: .; v_gene: TRBV10-1; d_gene: .; CDR3nt: TGCGCCAGCAGTGAGTTAAGCAAGTCTGAAGCTTTCTTT; CDR3aa: CASSELSKSEAFF
j_gene: TRBJ1-2; abundance: .; v_gene: TRBV5-1; d_gene: .; CDR3nt: TGCGCCAGCAGCTTGATGGGACACCGATATGGCTACACCTTC; CDR3aa: CASSLMGHRYGYTF
j_gene: TRBJ2-5; abundance: .; v_gene: TRBV9; d_gene: .; CDR3nt: TGTGCCAGCAGCGTACCCGGCGGCCAAGAGACCCAGTACTTC; CDR3aa: CASSVPGGQETQYF
j_gene: TRBJ2-1; abundance: .; v_gene: TRBV18; d_gene: .; CDR3nt: TGTGCCAGCTCACCGATGGCCTCCTACAATGAGCAGTTCTTC; CDR3aa: CASSPMASYNEQFF
j_gene: TRBJ1-1; abundance: few; v_gene: TRBV19; d_gene: .; CDR3nt: TGTGCCAGTAGTATTTCCTTCGCATCCTCTCAGGGGACCACTGAAGCTTTCTTT; CDR3aa: CASSISFASSQGTTEAFF
j_gene: TRBJ1-2; abundance: .; v_gene: TRBV24-1; d_gene: .; CDR3nt: TGTGCCACCAGTGATGGAGCGGGCTATGGCTACACCTTC; CDR3aa: CATSDGAGYGYTF
j_gene: TRBJ1-2; abundance: .; v_gene: TRBV28; d_gene: .; CDR3nt: TGTGCCAGCAGTATCTTCGGGGGGGTCTATGGCTACACCTTC; CDR3aa: CASSIFGGVYGYTF
j_gene: TRBJ1-5; abundance: .; v_gene: TRBV28; d_gene: TRBD1; CDR3nt: TGTGCCAGCAGTCTCGCTGACAGGGTTAAACTCAGTAGCAATCAGCCCCAGCATTTT; CDR3aa: CASSLADRVKLSSNQPQHF
j_gene: TRBJ2-7; abundance: once; v_gene: TRBV27; d_gene: TRBD2; CDR3nt: TGTGCCAGCAGTGTTTCTAGCGGGGTGGTGAACGAGCAGTACTTC; CDR3aa: CASSVSSGVVNEQYF
j_gene: TRBJ1-4; abundance: .; v_gene: TRBV15; d_gene: TRBD1; CDR3nt: TGTGCCACCAGCAGACTTGGACAGGGTAATGAAAAACTGTTTTTT; CDR3aa: CATSRLGQGNEKLFF
j_gene: TRBJ2-2; abundance: few; v_gene: TRBV19; d_gene: TRBD1; CDR3nt: TGTGCCAGTTACCCTCCGGGTAGGGGGCCCACGGCCGGGGAGCTGTTTTTT; CDR3aa: CASYPPGRGPTAGELFF
j_gene: TRBJ2-2; abundance: once; v_gene: TRBV18; d_gene: TRBD1; CDR3nt: TGTGCCAGCTCACCGGGACAGGGAAGAACCGGGGAGCTGTTTTTT; CDR3aa: CASSPGQGRTGELFF
j_gene: TRBJ1-1; abundance: .; v_gene: TRBV7-9; d_gene: TRBD1; CDR3nt: TGTGCCAGCAGCCCCTCCCCAATTACAGGGGAGAGGACTGAAGCTTTCTTT; CDR3aa: CASSPSPITGERTEAFF
j_gene: TRBJ2-2; abundance: .; v_gene: TRBV7-9; d_gene: TRBD2; CDR3nt: TGTGCCAGCAGCTCCCAAGGGACTAGCGGGGTAGACACCGGGGAGCTGTTTTTT; CDR3aa: CASSSQGTSGVDTGELFF
j_gene: TRBJ2-3; abundance: few; v_gene: TRBV6-5; d_gene: TRBD1; CDR3nt: TGTGCCAGCAGTTACTCTGCAGGGGGCTACGCAGATACGCAGTATTTT; CDR3aa: CASSYSAGGYADTQYF
j_gene: TRBJ2-7; abundance: .; v_gene: TRBV13; d_gene: TRBD1; CDR3nt: TGTGCCAGCAGCTTGGGTGGGACAGGGGACTACGAGCAGTACTTC; CDR3aa: CASSLGGTGDYEQYF
j_gene: TRBJ1-1; abundance: .; v_gene: TRBV27; d_gene: .; CDR3nt: TGTGCCAGCAGTCCGGGGGGCGGGAACACTGAAGCTTTCTTT; CDR3aa: CASSPGGGNTEAFF
j_gene: TRBJ2-1; abundance: .; v_gene: TRBV13; d_gene: TRBD1; CDR3nt: TGTGCCAGCAGCCCCGGACAGGGGAAGCAGTTCTTC; CDR3aa: CASSPGQGKQFF
j_gene: TRBJ2-1; abundance: .; v_gene: TRBV27; d_gene: TRBD2; CDR3nt: TGTGCCAGCAGCTTAAGGACCCCCGGAAGTGCCCATCTTAGCGGGGATTACAATGAGCAGTTCTTC; CDR3aa: CASSLRTPGSAHLSGDYNEQFF
j_gene: TRBJ1-5; abundance: .; v_gene: TRBV10-3; d_gene: TRBD1; CDR3nt: TGTGCCATCAGTGAAAGAAGTTATGTGGGACAGGGGTCTCAGCCCCAGCATTTT; CDR3aa: CAISERSYVGQGSQPQHF
j_gene: TRBJ1-3; abundance: few; v_gene: TRBV1; d_gene: .; CDR3nt: TGCACCAGCAGCCAAAGACGGACAGATAATGCTCCAGGAAACACCATATATTTT; CDR3aa: CTSSQRRTDNAPGNTIYF
j_gene: TRBJ1-4; abundance: .; v_gene: TRBV9; d_gene: .; CDR3nt: TGTGCCAGCAGTAGGAGGCAGGACCAGGGGTCCAATGAAAAACTGTTTTTT; CDR3aa: CASSRRQDQGSNEKLFF
j_gene: TRBJ2-7; abundance: .; v_gene: TRBV7-2; d_gene: TRBD1; CDR3nt: TGTGCCAGCACCTACACAGGGGAATTCAACGAGCAGTACTTC; CDR3aa: CASTYTGEFNEQYF
j_gene: TRBJ2-7; abundance: .; v_gene: TRBV15; d_gene: TRBD1; CDR3nt: TGTGCCACCAGCAGCGGATCAGGGGGCGCGGGTTCCTACGAGCAGTACTTC; CDR3aa: CATSSGSGGAGSYEQYF
j_gene: TRBJ2-7; abundance: .; v_gene: TRBV14; d_gene: TRBD1; CDR3nt: TGTGCCAGCAGCCGCGGTTGGGGACAGGGGATCGACGAGCAGTACTTC; CDR3aa: CASSRGWGQGIDEQYF
j_gene: TRBJ2-1; abundance: .; v_gene: TRBV3-1/TRBV3-2; d_gene: .; CDR3nt: TGTGCCAGCAGCCATCTGTTCGGGAGTGAGCAGTTCTTC; CDR3aa: CASSHLFGSEQFF
j_gene: TRBJ2-5; abundance: .; v_gene: TRBV28; d_gene: .; CDR3nt: TGTGCCAGCAGTCCCACTACAATTGGGGCCTCCGGGGAGACCCAGTACTTC; CDR3aa: CASSPTTIGASGETQYF
j_gene: TRBJ2-7; abundance: .; v_gene: TRBV19; d_gene: .; CDR3nt: TGTGCCAGTAGGGACAGCCGGACCGAGCAGTACTTC; CDR3aa: CASRDSRTEQYF
j_gene: TRBJ2-3; abundance: .; v_gene: TRBV13; d_gene: TRBD1; CDR3nt: TGTGCCAGCATCTCGAGGGGGCCCCTAGATACGCAGTATTTT; CDR3aa: CASISRGPLDTQYF
j_gene: TRBJ2-7; abundance: .; v_gene: TRBV5-1; d_gene: .; CDR3nt: TGCGCCAGCAGCTTGGCCCAGGGATCCTACGAGCAGTACTTC; CDR3aa: CASSLAQGSYEQYF
j_gene: TRBJ2-7; abundance: .; v_gene: TRBV24-1; d_gene: TRBD2; CDR3nt: TGTGCCACCAGTGACCACGATATTGGACTAGCGGATCCCTCCTACGAGCAGTACTTC; CDR3aa: CATSDHDIGLADPSYEQYF
j_gene: TRBJ2-7; abundance: .; v_gene: TRBV19; d_gene: .; CDR3nt: TGTGCCAGTAGTATAGTAGGGGCGTCCTTTCACGAGCAGTACTTC; CDR3aa: CASSIVGASFHEQYF
j_gene: TRBJ1-6; abundance: .; v_gene: TRBV27; d_gene: .; CDR3nt: TGTGCCAGCAGTCTGGCATCTAATTCACCCCTCCACTTT; CDR3aa: CASSLASNSPLHF
j_gene: TRBJ2-2; abundance: .; v_gene: TRBV4-1; d_gene: .; CDR3nt: TGCGCCAGCAGCGAGAGACTGGTCTTAAGGGAGCTGTTTTTT; CDR3aa: CASSERLVLRELFF
j_gene: TRBJ1-2; abundance: .; v_gene: TRBV7-2; d_gene: TRBD1; CDR3nt: TGTGCCAGCAGCTCCAGATCCGGGACAGGACTAAGTGGCTACACCTTC; CDR3aa: CASSSRSGTGLSGYTF
j_gene: TRBJ1-6; abundance: .; v_gene: TRBV3-1/TRBV3-2; d_gene: TRBD1; CDR3nt: TGTGCCAGCAGTCTTACAGGGGGCAGCTCCTATAATTCACCCCTCCACTTT; CDR3aa: CASSLTGGSSYNSPLHF
j_gene: TRBJ1-1; abundance: few; v_gene: TRBV15; d_gene: .; CDR3nt: TGTGCCACCAGCAGAGATGCGGAGGGAAACACTGAAGCTTTCTTT; CDR3aa: CATSRDAEGNTEAFF
j_gene: TRBJ2-5; abundance: .; v_gene: TRBV4-1; d_gene: .; CDR3nt: TGCGCCAGCAGCCAAGAAAAGGTGCGGCAAGAGACCCAGTACTTC; CDR3aa: CASSQEKVRQETQYF
j_gene: TRBJ1-1; abundance: .; v_gene: TRBV11-2; d_gene: TRBD1; CDR3nt: TGTGCCAGCAGCTCCTTGACAGGGGCCGATTACACTGAAGCTTTCTTT; CDR3aa: CASSSLTGADYTEAFF
j_gene: TRBJ2-5; abundance: once; v_gene: TRBV9; d_gene: .; CDR3nt: TGTGCCAGCAGCGGAGGAGGGGTGTACCAAGAGACCCAGTACTTC; CDR3aa: CASSGGGVYQETQYF
j_gene: TRBJ2-7; abundance: .; v_gene: TRBV2; d_gene: TRBD1; CDR3nt: TGTGCCAGCCAATTCGGGGGACAGGGGGCCTACGAGCAGTACTTC; CDR3aa: CASQFGGQGAYEQYF
j_gene: TRBJ2-3; abundance: .; v_gene: TRBV19; d_gene: TRBD2; CDR3nt: TGTGCCAGTAGTGATAGCGGGGGGCTCAGGGGAGATACGCAGTATTTT; CDR3aa: CASSDSGGLRGDTQYF
j_gene: TRBJ1-1; abundance: once; v_gene: TRBV4-1; d_gene: TRBD1; CDR3nt: TGCGCCAGCAGCCAAGATCCGACAGGGGACGACACTGAAGCTTTCTTT; CDR3aa: CASSQDPTGDDTEAFF